This TCR beta chain was sequenced during a study of blood T cell repertoires in COVID-19. Across the study: The origin of the acute and convalescent COVID-19 samples was the United States, Italy and Spain. Sample material is recorded as cDNA or gDNA derived from T cells, B-cell-depleted T cells, or PBMCs.

Participants were aged roughly 18 to 89 years, lived in around 25 US areas, and enrolled virtually. Participants' own reports of clinical history determined their cohort assignment. This CDR3 has 15 amino acids. V lost 6 bases to trimming and J lost 5 bases; unmatched junction nucleotides: 10. The germline gives CDR1 MDHEN, CDR2 SYDVKM. The data were produced by immunoSEQ multiplex PCR, yet TCRdb's version contains in-frame clones alone and is incomplete. The sample shows roughly 300,000 clones, roughly nine tenths of them seen only once. Sequencing was performed on PBMCs or T cells enriched from blood (not recorded which). The sequence derives from a woman in her 30s who had recovered from COVID-19. This chain joins TRBV28 and TRBJ2-5; 9 bases align to TRBD1. CDR3 DNA sequence: TGTGCCAGCAGATTCCGGGACAGGGTAAAGGAGACCCAGTACTTC. Its protein product is CASRFRDRVKETQYF. Using reference TRBV28 and TRBJ2-5 for the parts outside the CDR3, the full variable domain is DVKVTQSSRYLVKRTGEKVFLECVQDMDHENMFWYRQDPGLGLRLIYFSYDVKMKEKGDIPEGYSVSREKKERFSLILESASTNQTSMYLCASRFRDRVKETQYFGPGTRLLVL.